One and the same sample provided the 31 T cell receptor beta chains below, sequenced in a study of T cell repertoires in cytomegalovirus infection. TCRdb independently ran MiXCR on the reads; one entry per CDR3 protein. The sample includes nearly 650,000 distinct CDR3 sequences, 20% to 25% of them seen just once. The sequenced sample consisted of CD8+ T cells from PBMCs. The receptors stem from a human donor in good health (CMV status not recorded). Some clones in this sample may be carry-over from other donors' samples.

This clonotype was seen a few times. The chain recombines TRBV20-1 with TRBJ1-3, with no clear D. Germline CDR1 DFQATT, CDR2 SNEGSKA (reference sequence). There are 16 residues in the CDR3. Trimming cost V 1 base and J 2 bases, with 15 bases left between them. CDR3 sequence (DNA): TGCAGTGCTAGAGGAAGGGAGGGCCCGCCTGGAAACACCATATATTTT. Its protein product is CSARGREGPPGNTIYF.

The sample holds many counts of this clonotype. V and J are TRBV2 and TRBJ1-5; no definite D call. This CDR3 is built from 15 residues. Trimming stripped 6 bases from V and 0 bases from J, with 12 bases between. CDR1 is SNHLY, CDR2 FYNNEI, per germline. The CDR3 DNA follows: TGTGCCAGCAGCGAAACAAGCTATAGCAATCAGCCCCAGCATTTT. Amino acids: CASSETSYSNQPQHF.

The CDR3 reads CASSYSGEANYGYTF. CDR3 coding DNA: TGTGCCAGCAGTTACTCGGGGGAGGCTAACTATGGCTACACCTTC. The rearrangement links TRBV6-8 to TRBJ1-2, with D maybe TRBD1 (5 bases). V was trimmed by 0 bases and J by 0 bases, leaving 8 bases between them. The length of the CDR3 is 15 residues. Germline assignment: CDR1 MNHGY and CDR2 SAAAGT.

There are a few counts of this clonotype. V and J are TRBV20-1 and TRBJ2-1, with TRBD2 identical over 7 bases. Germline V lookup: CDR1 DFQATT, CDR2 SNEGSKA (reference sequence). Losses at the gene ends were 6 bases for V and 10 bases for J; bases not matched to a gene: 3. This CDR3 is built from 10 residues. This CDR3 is CSAGRPEQFF. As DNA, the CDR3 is TGCAGTGCCGGGAGGCCGGAGCAGTTCTTC.

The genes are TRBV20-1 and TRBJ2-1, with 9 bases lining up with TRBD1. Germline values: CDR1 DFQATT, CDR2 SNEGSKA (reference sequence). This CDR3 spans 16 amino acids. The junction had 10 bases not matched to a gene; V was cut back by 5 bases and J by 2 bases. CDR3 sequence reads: CSAAEPGQGTYNEQFF. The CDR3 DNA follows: TGCAGTGCTGCGGAACCGGGACAGGGTACCTACAATGAGCAGTTCTTC.

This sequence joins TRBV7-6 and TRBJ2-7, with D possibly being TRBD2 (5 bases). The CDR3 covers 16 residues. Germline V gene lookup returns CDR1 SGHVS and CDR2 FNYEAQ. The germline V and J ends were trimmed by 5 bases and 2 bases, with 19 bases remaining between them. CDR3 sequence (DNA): TGTGCCAGCAGCCGTGGGATGAACGGAGGAACCTACGAGCAGTACTTC. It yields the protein CASSRGMNGGTYEQYF. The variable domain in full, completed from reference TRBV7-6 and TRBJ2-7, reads GAGVSQSPRYKVTKRGQDVALRCDPISGHVSLYWYRQALGQGPEFLTYFNYEAQQDKSGLPNDRFSAERPEGSISTLTIQRTEQRDSAMYRCASSRGMNGGTYEQYFGPGTRLTVT.

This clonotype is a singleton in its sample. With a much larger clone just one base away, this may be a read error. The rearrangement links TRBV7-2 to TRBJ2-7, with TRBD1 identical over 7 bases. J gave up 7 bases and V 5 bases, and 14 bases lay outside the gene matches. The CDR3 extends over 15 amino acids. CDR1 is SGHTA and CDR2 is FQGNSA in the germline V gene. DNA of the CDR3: TGTGCCAGCAGCCAGTGGACAGGTCCCTCTGGGGAGCAGTACGTC. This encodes CASSQWTGPSGEQYV.

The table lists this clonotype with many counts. This CDR3 is CASAGAPYNEQFF. In nucleotides, the CDR3 is TGTGCCAGCGCGGGGGCCCCCTACAATGAGCAGTTCTTC. This chain connects TRBV28 to TRBJ2-1, with TRBD2 as a possible D gene (7 bases). CDR1 is MDHEN and CDR2 is SYDVKM in the germline V gene. The CDR3 length is 13 residues. V dropped 8 bases and J dropped 2 bases, with 10 bases sitting between them.

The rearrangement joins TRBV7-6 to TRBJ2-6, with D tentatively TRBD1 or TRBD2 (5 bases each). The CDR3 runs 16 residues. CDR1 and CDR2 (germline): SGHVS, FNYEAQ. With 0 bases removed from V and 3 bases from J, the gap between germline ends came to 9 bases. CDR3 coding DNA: TGTGCCAGCAGCTTAGCTTGGGGGTATGGGGCCAACGTCCTGACTTTC. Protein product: CASSLAWGYGANVLTF.

The CDR3 nucleotides are TGCAGCGTCTACTTTAGCGGGGGGGCAGACAATGAGCAGTTCTTC. It is translated as CSVYFSGGADNEQFF. V and J are TRBV29-1 and TRBJ2-1; 11 bases map to TRBD2. The CDR3 is 15 amino acids. Germline V CDR1 and CDR2: SQVTM, ANQGSEA. The trim removed 6 bases at V and 5 bases at J, leaving 9 bases unmatched.

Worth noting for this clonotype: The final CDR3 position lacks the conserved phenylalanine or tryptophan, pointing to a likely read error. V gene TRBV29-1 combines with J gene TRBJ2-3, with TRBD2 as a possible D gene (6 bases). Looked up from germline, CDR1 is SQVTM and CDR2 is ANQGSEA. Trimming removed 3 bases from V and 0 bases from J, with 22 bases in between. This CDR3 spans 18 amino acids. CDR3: CSVEGTSWGGRSTDTQYL. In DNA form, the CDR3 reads TGCAGCGTTGAGGGGACCTCCTGGGGAGGCCGAAGCACAGATACGCAGTATCTT.

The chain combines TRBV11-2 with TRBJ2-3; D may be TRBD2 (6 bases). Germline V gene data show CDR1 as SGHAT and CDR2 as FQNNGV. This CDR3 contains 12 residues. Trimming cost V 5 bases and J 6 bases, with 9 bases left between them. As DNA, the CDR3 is TGTGCCAGCAGCCGGAGGGTTGATACGCAGTATTTT. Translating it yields CASSRRVDTQYF.

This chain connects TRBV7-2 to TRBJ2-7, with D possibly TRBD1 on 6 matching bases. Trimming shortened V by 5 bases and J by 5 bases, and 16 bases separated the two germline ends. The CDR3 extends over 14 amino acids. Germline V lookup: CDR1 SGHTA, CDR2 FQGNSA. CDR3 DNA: TGTGCCAGCAGCCGCTACAGGGATGGGGACGAGCAGTACGTC. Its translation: CASSRYRDGDEQYV.

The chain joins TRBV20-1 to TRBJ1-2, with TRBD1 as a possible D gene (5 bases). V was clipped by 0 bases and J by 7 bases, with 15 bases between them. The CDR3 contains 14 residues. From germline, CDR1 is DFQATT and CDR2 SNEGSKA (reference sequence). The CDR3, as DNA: TGCAGTGCTAGAGACCTCCGGGGGACCGGTGGCTACACCTTC. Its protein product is CSARDLRGTGGYTF.

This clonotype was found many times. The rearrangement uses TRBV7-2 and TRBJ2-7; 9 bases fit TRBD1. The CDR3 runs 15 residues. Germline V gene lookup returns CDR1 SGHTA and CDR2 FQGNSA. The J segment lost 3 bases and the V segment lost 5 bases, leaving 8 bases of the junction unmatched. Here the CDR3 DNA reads TGTGCCAGCAGCCCCGATTCGGGACAGGGCTACGAGCAGTACGTC. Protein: CASSPDSGQGYEQYV.

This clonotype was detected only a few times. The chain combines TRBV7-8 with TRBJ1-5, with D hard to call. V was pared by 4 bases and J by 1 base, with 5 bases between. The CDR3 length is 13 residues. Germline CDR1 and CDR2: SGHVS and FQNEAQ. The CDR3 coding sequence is TGTGCCAGCAGCTCTTGGAGCAATCAGCCCCAGCATTTT. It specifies CASSSWSNQPQHF.

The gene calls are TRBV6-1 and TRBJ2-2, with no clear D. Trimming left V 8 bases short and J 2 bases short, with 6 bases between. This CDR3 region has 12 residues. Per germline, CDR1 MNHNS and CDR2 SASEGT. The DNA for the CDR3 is TGTGCCAGCTTATTCAACACCGGGGAGCTGTTTTTT. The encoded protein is CASLFNTGELFF.

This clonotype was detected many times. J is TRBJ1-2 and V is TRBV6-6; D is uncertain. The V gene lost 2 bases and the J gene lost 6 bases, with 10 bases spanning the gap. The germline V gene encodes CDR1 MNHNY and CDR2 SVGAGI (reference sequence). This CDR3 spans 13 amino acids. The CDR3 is CASSYEGSDGYTF. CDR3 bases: TGTGCCAGCAGTTACGAGGGATCGGATGGCTACACCTTC.

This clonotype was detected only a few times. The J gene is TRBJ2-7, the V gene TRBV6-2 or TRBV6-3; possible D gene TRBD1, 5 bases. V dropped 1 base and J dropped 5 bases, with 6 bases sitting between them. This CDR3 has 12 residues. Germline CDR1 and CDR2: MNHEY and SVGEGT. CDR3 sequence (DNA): TGTGCCAGCAGTTACTTAGGGGACGAGCAGTACGTC. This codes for CASSYLGDEQYV.

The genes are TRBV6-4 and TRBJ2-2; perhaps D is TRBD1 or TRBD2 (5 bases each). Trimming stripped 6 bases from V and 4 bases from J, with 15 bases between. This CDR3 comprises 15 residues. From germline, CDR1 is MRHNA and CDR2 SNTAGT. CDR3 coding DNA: TGTGCCAGCAGACGAGTGGCAGGGACCACCGGGGAGCTGTTTTTT. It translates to CASRRVAGTTGELFF.

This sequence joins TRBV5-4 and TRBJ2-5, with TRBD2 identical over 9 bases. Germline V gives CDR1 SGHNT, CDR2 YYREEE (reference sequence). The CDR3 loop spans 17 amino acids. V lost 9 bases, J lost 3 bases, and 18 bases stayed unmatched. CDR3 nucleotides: TGTGCCACCCCCTTGGTTAGCGGGGGTCGGAGGGAAGAGACCCAGTACTTC. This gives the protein CATPLVSGGRREETQYF.

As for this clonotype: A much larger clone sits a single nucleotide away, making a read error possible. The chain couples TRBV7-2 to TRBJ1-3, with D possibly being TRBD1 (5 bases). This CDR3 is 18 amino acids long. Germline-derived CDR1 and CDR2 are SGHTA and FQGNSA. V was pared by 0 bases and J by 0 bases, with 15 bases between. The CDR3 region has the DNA TGTACCAGCAGCTTAGCGGGGCCGGCAATAACCTCTGGAAACACCATATATTTT. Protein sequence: CTSSLAGPAITSGNTIYF.

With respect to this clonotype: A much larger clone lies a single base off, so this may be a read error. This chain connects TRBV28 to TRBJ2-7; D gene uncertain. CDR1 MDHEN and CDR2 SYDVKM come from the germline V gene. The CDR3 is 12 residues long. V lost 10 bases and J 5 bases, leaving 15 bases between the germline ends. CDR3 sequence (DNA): TGTGCCAACAGCTTACAGTCCAACGAGCAGTACTTC. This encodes CANSLQSNEQYF.

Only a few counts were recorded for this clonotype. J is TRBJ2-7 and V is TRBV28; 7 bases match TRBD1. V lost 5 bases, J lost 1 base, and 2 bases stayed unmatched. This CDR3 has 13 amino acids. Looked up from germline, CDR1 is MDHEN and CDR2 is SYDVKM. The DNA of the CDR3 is TGTGCCAGCAGTCGACAGGGATCCTACGAGCAGTACGTC. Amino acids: CASSRQGSYEQYV.

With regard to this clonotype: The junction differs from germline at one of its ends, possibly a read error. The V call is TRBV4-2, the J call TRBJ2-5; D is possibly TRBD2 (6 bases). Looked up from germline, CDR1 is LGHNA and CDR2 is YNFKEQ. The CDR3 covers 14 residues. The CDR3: CTSSQDQSGETQYF. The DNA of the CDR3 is TGTACCAGCAGCCAAGATCAGAGCGGGGAGACCCAGTACTTC.

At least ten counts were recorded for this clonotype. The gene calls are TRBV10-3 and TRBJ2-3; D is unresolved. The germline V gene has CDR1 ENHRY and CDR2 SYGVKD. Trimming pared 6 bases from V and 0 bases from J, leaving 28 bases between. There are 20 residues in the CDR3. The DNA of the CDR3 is TGTGCCATCAGGAAACCAAACCAGGTCCACCCATCCTATAGCACAGATACGCAGTATTTT. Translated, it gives CAIRKPNQVHPSYSTDTQYF.

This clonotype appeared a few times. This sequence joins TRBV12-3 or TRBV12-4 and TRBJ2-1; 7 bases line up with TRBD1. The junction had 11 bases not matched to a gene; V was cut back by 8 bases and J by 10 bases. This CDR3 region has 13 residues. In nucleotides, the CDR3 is TGTGCCAGCGGTAACAGGGGTGTGGGGGAGCAGTTCTTC. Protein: CASGNRGVGEQFF.

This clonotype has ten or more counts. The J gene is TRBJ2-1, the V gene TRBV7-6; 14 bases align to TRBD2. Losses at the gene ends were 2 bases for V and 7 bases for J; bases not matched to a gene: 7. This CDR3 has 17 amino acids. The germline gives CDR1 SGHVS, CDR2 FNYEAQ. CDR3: CASSLTGLAGGQNEQFF. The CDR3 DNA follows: TGTGCCAGCAGCTTAACTGGACTAGCGGGGGGTCAGAATGAGCAGTTCTTC.

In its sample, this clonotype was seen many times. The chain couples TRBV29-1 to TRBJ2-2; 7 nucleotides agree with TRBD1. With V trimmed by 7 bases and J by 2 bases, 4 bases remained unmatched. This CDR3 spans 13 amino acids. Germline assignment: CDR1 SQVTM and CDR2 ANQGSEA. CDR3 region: CSAGTANTGELFF. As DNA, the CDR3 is TGCAGCGCCGGGACAGCTAACACCGGGGAGCTGTTTTTT.

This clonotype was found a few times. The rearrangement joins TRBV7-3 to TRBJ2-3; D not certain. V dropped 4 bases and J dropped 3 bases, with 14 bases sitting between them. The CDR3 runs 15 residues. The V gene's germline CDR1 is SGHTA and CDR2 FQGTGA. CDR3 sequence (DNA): TGTGCCAGCAGCTCTAGTGCCTCCCGAACAGATACGCAGTATTTT. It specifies CASSSSASRTDTQYF.

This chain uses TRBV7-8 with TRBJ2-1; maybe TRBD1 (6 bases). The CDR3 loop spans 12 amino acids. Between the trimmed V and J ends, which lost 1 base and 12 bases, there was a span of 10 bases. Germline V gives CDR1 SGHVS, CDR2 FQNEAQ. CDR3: CASSLGKGGQFF. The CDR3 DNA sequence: TGTGCCAGCAGCTTAGGCAAAGGGGGGCAGTTCTTC.